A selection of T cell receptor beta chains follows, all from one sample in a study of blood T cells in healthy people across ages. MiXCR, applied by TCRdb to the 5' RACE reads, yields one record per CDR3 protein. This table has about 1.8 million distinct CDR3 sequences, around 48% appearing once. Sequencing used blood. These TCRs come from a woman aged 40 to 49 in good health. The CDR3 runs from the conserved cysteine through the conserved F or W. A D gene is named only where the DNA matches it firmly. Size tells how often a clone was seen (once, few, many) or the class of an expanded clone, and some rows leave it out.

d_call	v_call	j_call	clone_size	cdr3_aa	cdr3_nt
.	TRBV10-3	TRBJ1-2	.	CAITAPGARGYTF	TGTGCCATCACCGCGCCGGGGGCACGAGGCTACACCTTC
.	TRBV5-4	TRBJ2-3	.	CATYPRTTDTQYF	TGTGCCACGTACCCTCGGACCACAGATACGCAGTATTTT
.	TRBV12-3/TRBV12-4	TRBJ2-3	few	CASSFRDFTDTQYF	TGTGCCAGCAGTTTCCGGGACTTCACAGATACGCAGTATTTT
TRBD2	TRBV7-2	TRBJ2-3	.	CASREGTSVDTQYF	TGTGCCAGCAGAGAGGGGACTAGTGTTGATACGCAGTATTTT
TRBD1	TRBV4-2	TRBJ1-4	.	CASSGGAGGEKLFF	TGTGCCAGCAGCGGGGGCGCAGGGGGAGAAAAACTGTTTTTT
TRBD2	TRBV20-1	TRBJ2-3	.	CSASTSGRDTQYF	TGCAGTGCTTCGACTAGCGGGAGAGATACGCAGTATTTT
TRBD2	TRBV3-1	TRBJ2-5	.	CASSQEGRAGGMRETQYF	TGTGCCAGCAGCCAAGAGGGGCGAGCGGGGGGAATGCGAGAGACCCAGTACTTC
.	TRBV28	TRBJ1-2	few	CASSGTLNYGYTF	TGTGCCAGCAGCGGGACACTTAACTATGGCTACACCTTC
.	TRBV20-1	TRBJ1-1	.	CSARGLRWDSNTEAFF	TGCAGTGCTAGAGGTTTACGGTGGGACTCGAACACTGAAGCTTTCTTT
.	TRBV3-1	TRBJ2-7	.	CASSGTELSYEQYF	TGTGCCAGCAGTGGGACGGAGCTATCCTACGAGCAGTACTTC
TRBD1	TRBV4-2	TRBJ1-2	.	CASSRTGLGYTF	TGTGCCAGCAGCCGGACAGGGCTTGGCTACACCTTC
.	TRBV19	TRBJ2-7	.	CASSIAPQVYEQYF	TGTGCCAGTAGTATTGCTCCCCAGGTCTACGAGCAGTACTTC
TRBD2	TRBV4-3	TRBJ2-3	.	CASSQDRIAGGLSTDTQYF	TGCGCCAGCAGCCAAGATAGGATAGCGGGGGGTTTGTCCACAGATACGCAGTATTTT
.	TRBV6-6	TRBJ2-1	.	CASSLPQGSGNEQFF	TGTGCCAGCAGTTTACCGCAGGGCAGCGGCAATGAGCAGTTCTTC
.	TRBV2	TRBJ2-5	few	CASSEIQGVETQYF	TGTGCCAGCAGTGAGATCCAGGGTGTGGAGACCCAGTACTTC
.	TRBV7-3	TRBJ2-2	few	CASSLSSVETGELFF	TGTGCCAGCAGCTTAAGTTCCGTCGAGACCGGGGAGCTGTTTTTT
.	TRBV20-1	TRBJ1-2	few	CSALRTDSNYGYTF	TGCAGTGCTCTGAGAACGGACAGTAACTATGGCTACACCTTC
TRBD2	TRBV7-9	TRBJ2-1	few	CASLLTGGSVYNEQFF	TGTGCCAGCCTCTTAACGGGGGGGTCCGTATACAATGAGCAGTTCTTC
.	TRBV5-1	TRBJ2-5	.	CASSLQGGEETQYF	TGCGCCAGCAGCTTACAGGGAGGAGAGGAGACCCAGTACTTC
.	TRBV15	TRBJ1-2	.	CATSREGGYTF	TGTGCCACCAGCAGAGAGGGTGGCTACACCTTC
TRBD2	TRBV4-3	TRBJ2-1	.	CASSTGGGAVDEQFF	TGCGCCAGCAGTACCGGGGGAGGGGCAGTTGATGAGCAGTTCTTC
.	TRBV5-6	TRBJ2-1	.	CASSLDSGTPEQFF	TGTGCCAGCAGCTTGGACTCCGGGACACCAGAGCAGTTCTTC
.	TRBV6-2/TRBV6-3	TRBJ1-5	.	CASRASQGNNQPQHF	TGTGCCAGCAGGGCCTCGCAGGGGAATAATCAGCCCCAGCATTTT
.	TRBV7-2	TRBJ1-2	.	CASSVDSPGYTF	TGTGCCAGCAGCGTGGACAGCCCTGGCTACACCTTC
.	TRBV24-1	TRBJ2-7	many	CATSTGYEQYF	TGTGCCACCAGTACTGGCTACGAGCAGTACTTC
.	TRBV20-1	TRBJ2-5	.	CSASWRRPQETQYF	TGCAGTGCTAGTTGGCGCCGTCCTCAGGAGACCCAGTACTTC
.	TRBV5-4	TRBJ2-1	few	CASSLEIVGAYNEQFF	TGTGCCAGCAGCTTGGAGATCGTCGGGGCCTACAATGAGCAGTTCTTC
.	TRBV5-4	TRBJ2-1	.	CASRQGQDPGGEQFF	TGTGCCAGCAGACAGGGACAGGATCCGGGAGGAGAGCAGTTCTTC
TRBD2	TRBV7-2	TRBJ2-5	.	CASSYLTSGGKETQYF	TGTGCCAGCAGCTACCTGACTAGCGGGGGAAAAGAGACCCAGTACTTC
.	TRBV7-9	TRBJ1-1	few	CASSLGQINTEAFF	TGTGCCAGCAGCCTAGGACAGATCAACACTGAAGCTTTCTTT
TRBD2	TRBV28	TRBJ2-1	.	CASSPPLAGVSNEQFF	TGTGCCAGCAGTCCCCCCCTAGCGGGGGTCTCCAATGAGCAGTTCTTC
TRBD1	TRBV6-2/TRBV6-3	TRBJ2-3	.	CASSLPLDRGRTQYF	TGTGCCAGCAGCCTCCCCCTGGACAGGGGGCGAACGCAGTATTTT
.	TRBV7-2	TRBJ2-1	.	CASSLAGAYEYNEQFF	TGTGCCAGCAGCTTAGCGGGCGCGTATGAGTACAATGAGCAGTTCTTC
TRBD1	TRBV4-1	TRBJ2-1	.	CASSHLGQRRNNEQFF	TGCGCCAGCAGCCATCTGGGACAGCGGAGGAACAATGAGCAGTTCTTC
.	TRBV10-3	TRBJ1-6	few	CAISDRGQSDSPLHF	TGTGCCATCAGTGACAGGGGCCAGTCGGATTCACCCCTCCACTTT
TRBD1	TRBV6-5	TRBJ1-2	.	CATRRGQGSYGYTF	TGTGCCACCAGACGGGGACAGGGATCTTATGGCTACACCTTC
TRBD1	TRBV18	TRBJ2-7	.	CASSPGQGNMYEQYF	TGTGCCAGCTCACCGGGACAGGGGAATATGTACGAGCAGTACTTC
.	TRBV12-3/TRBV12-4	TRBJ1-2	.	CASSLWPYGYTF	TGTGCCAGCAGTTTATGGCCTTATGGCTACACCTTC
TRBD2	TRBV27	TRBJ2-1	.	CASSSGTSGTSYNEQFF	TGTGCCAGCAGTTCAGGGACTAGCGGGACTTCCTACAATGAGCAGTTCTTC
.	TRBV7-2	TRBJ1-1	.	CASSDQGRTEAFF	TGTGCCAGCAGCGACCAGGGTAGAACTGAAGCTTTCTTT
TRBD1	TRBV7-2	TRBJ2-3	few	CASSRDSLTQYF	TGTGCCAGCAGCCGGGACAGCCTAACGCAGTATTTT
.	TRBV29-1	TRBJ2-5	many	CSVEWGVEETQYF	TGCAGCGTTGAATGGGGGGTCGAAGAGACCCAGTACTTC
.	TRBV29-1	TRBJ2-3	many	CSVEKGFGQYF	TGCAGCGTTGAGAAAGGGTTCGGGCAGTATTTT
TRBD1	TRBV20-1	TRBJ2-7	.	CSALRDRFPSSSYEQYF	TGCAGTGCTCTCCGGGACAGGTTCCCATCGAGCTCCTACGAGCAGTACTTC
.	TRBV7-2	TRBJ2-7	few	CASSQNPGTQYF	TGTGCCAGCAGTCAAAACCCCGGTACCCAGTACTTC
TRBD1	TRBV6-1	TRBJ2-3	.	CASISGQAQYF	TGTGCCAGCATTTCCGGACAGGCGCAGTATTTT
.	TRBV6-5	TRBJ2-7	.	CASSQIPTASSYEQYF	TGTGCCAGCTCCCAAATCCCTACCGCCAGCTCCTACGAGCAGTACTTC
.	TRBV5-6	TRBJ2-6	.	CASRNQGSGANVLTF	TGTGCCAGCAGAAACCAGGGGTCTGGGGCCAACGTCCTGACTTTC
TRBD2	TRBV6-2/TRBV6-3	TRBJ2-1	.	CASSYSGRGLFF	TGTGCCAGCAGTTACTCCGGGAGGGGGTTGTTCTTC
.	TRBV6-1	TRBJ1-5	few	CASSGGDYSNQPQHF	TGTGCCAGCAGTGGAGGAGACTATAGCAATCAGCCCCAGCATTTT
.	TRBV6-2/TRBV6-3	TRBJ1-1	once	CASSYPQAYTEAFF	TGTGCCAGCAGTTACCCACAGGCTTACACTGAAGCTTTCTTT
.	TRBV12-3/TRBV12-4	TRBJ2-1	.	CASSSREDLVVVSYNEQFF	TGTGCCAGCAGTTCAAGGGAAGACTTGGTCGTGGTCTCCTACAATGAGCAGTTCTTC
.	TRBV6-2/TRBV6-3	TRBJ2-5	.	CATNPIGPEETQYF	TGTGCCACCAACCCTATAGGGCCTGAGGAGACCCAGTACTTC